These 9 T cell receptor beta chains were sequenced from one sample in a study of cytomegalovirus exposure and HLA in healthy donors. 13 Jbeta primers and 60 Vbeta primers were used for the PCR. Libraries were prepared by immunoSEQ multiplex PCR; TCRdb keeps only in-frame clonotypes and omits some of them. The sample lists 30,000 to 40,000 clones; roughly 84% were seen once. Material: PBMCs. Receptor source: a woman between 18 and 30 years old in good health and CMV-seronegative.

The table lists this clone with a few counts. The chain links TRBV6-5 to TRBJ2-5; 10 positions match TRBD2. Germline trimming cut 2 bases from V and 4 bases from J; bases unmatched to any gene: 4. The CDR3 is made up of 15 amino acids. Germline-derived CDR1 and CDR2 are MNHEY and SVGAGI. CDR3 sequence: CASSYASGGGETQYF. The CDR3 DNA reads as TGTGCCAGCAGTTACGCTAGCGGGGGAGGAGAGACCCAGTACTTC.

V and J are TRBV4-1 and TRBJ2-2; 9 bases map to TRBD1. CDR3 length: 15 amino acids. Unmatched junction bases numbered 5, after V lost 5 bases and J lost 4 bases. Per germline, CDR1 MGHRA and CDR2 YSYEKL. CDR3 region: CASSKGQGGTGELFF. The DNA for the CDR3 is TGCGCCAGCAGCAAGGGACAGGGCGGCACCGGGGAGCTGTTTTTT.

The chain recombines TRBV5-1 with TRBJ2-1, with D perhaps TRBD1 (5 bases). The V end was cut by 1 base, the J end by 3 bases, with 14 bases between. CDR3 length: 16 amino acids. The V gene's germline CDR1 is SGHRS and CDR2 YFSETQ. For the CDR3, the DNA is TGCGCCAGCAGCTTGACAGGAGATGGCTTCTACAATGAGCAGTTCTTC. This sequence encodes CASSLTGDGFYNEQFF.

The chain carries TRBV28 and TRBJ2-5; TRBD2 aligns across 12 bases. The J call may be in error: the DNA end matches TRBJ2-7 better. In germline, CDR1 is MDHEN, CDR2 SYDVKM. The CDR3 is made up of 15 amino acids. Here the CDR3 DNA reads TGTGCCAGCAGATTGACTAGCGGGAGACTCCACGAGCAGTACTTC. It is translated as CASRLTSGRLHEQYF.

This clone was counted a single time. The chain uses TRBV6-4 and TRBJ2-4; a possible D gene is TRBD2 (7 bases). This CDR3 region has 16 residues. From germline, CDR1 is MRHNA and CDR2 SNTAGT. The V gene lost 4 bases and the J gene lost 3 bases, with 16 bases spanning the gap. Here the CDR3 DNA reads TGTGCCAGCAGTGGGGGGGGGCTCGGGGACAAAAACATTCAGTACTTC. This codes for CASSGGGLGDKNIQYF.

The chain uses TRBV4-2 and TRBJ1-1, with TRBD1 matching 7 bases. Germline CDR1 reads LGHNA; CDR2 reads YNFKEQ. V shed 4 bases and J 1 base; nucleotides not matched to a gene: 3. The CDR3 has 14 residues. CDR3 region: CASSPRQGNTEAFF. DNA for the CDR3: TGTGCCAGCAGCCCAAGACAGGGGAACACTGAAGCTTTCTTT.

V and J are TRBV7-9 and TRBJ2-7, with 7 positions matching TRBD1. Per the germline V gene, CDR1 is SEHNR and CDR2 is FQNEAQ (reference sequence). Trimming removed 5 bases from V and 6 bases from J; junction bases left unmatched: 7. There are 13 residues in the CDR3. The CDR3 DNA follows: TGTGCCAGCAGCCCGAGGGACAGTTGCGAGCAGTACTTC. It yields the protein CASSPRDSCEQYF.

A note on this clone: A read error may produce the germline difference seen at one junction end. The chain has TRBV7-9 and TRBJ2-4; D is possibly TRBD2 (5 bases). Germline lookup yields CDR1 SEHNR and CDR2 FQNEAQ (reference sequence). The CDR3 contains 12 residues. The DNA for the CDR3 is TGTTCCAGCGCCCGGGATGGGAACATTCAGTACTTC. It translates to CSSARDGNIQYF.

The chain is built from TRBV7-2 and TRBJ1-4; D is possibly TRBD1 (5 bases). The V and J ends lost 4 bases and 2 bases respectively, with 11 bases between them. CDR1 and CDR2 from the germline V gene are SGHTA and FQGNSA. The CDR3 has 15 residues. CDR3 nucleotides: TGTGCCAGCAGCTCTCAGACAGCGACTAATGAAAAACTGTTTTTT. Its translation is CASSSQTATNEKLFF.